Listed below are T cell receptor beta chains from one sample, sequenced in a study of shared clonotypes between healthy human individuals. TCRdb's copy holds only in-frame clones and misses some; the assay was immunoSEQ multiplex PCR. Seen here are more than 1.2 million clones, 97% to 99% observed once, and the top ten hold around 0.33%. Material for sequencing was naive CD4+ T cells sorted from blood. All receptors come from a man aged 25 to 40 in good health. The CDR3 runs from the conserved cysteine through the conserved F or W. A D gene is named only where the DNA matches it firmly. Rows may omit the clone size; those that give it use once, few, many or a size class.

V gene	J gene	clone size	D gene	CDR3 DNA	CDR3 protein
TRBV9	TRBJ1-1	NA	NA	TGTGCCAGCAGCGTAGGGGTAGTCATGAACACTGAAGCTTTCTTT	CASSVGVVMNTEAFF
TRBV10-1	TRBJ2-5	NA	TRBD1	TGCGCCAGCAGTCAGGGGGCGTGGGAGACCCAGTACTTC	CASSQGAWETQYF
TRBV6-1	TRBJ2-4	NA	TRBD1	TGTGCCAGCAGCCGACAGGGCTCGGCCAAAAACATTCAGTACTTC	CASSRQGSAKNIQYF
TRBV30	TRBJ2-6	NA	TRBD1	TGTGCCTGGAGTAAGCGACAGGGAGATCCTGGGGCCAACGTCCTGACTTTC	CAWSKRQGDPGANVLTF
TRBV6-5	TRBJ2-1	NA	NA	TGTGCCAGCAGTTCCGCGGGGGAGCAGTTCTTC	CASSSAGEQFF
TRBV29-1	TRBJ2-5	NA	NA	TGCAGCGTTGAGGCAGGGTGGGAGACCCAGTACTTC	CSVEAGWETQYF
TRBV5-6	TRBJ2-3	NA	TRBD2	TGTGCCAGCAGCCTTGGGACTAGCGGGAGGTCCACAGATACGCAGTATTTT	CASSLGTSGRSTDTQYF
TRBV6-5	TRBJ2-5	NA	TRBD2	TGTGCCAGCAGACGAACTAGCGGAGAGACCCAGTACTTC	CASRRTSGETQYF
TRBV7-2	TRBJ2-2	NA	NA	TGTGCCAGCAGCCGGGACTCAGCTAAGAACACCGGGGAGCTGTTTTTT	CASSRDSAKNTGELFF
TRBV7-2	TRBJ2-7	NA	TRBD1	TGTGCCAGCAGCCACCAAACAGGGGCGCCCTACGAGCAGTACTTC	CASSHQTGAPYEQYF
TRBV5-1	TRBJ1-1	NA	NA	TGCGCCAGCAGCTCGGGACGGACTGACACTGAAGCTTTCTTT	CASSSGRTDTEAFF
TRBV6-5	TRBJ2-2	NA	NA	TGTGCCAGCACCTGGCGGACTGGGAACACCGGGGAGCTGTTTTTT	CASTWRTGNTGELFF
TRBV6-5	TRBJ2-1	NA	NA	TGTGCCAGCAGTTACCTTGATGGAGGTGAGCAGTTCTTC	CASSYLDGGEQFF
TRBV6-5	TRBJ2-1	NA	NA	TGTGCCAGCAGTACGGGGACCGGCCCCTTCGAGCAGTTCTTC	CASSTGTGPFEQFF
TRBV18	TRBJ2-7	NA	TRBD2	TGTGCCAGCTCACCACTACTAGCGGGGACCTACGAGCAGTACTTC	CASSPLLAGTYEQYF
TRBV5-1	TRBJ1-5	once	TRBD1	TGCGCCAGCAGCATCACAGGGGGACAGCCCCAGCATTTT	CASSITGGQPQHF
TRBV28	TRBJ1-3	NA	NA	TGTGCCAGCAGCCCACAGGGAGGTAGGAACACCATATATTTT	CASSPQGGRNTIYF